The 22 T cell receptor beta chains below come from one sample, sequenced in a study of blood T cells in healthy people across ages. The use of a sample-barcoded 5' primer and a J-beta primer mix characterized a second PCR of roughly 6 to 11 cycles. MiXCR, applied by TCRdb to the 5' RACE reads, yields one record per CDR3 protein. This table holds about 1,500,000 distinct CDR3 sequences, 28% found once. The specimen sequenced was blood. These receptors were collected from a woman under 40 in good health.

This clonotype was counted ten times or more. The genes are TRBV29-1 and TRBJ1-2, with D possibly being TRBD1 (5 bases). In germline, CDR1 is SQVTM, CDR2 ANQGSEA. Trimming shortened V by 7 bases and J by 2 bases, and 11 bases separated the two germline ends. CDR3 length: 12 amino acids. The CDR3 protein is CSGWTNNYGYTF. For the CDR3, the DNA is TGCAGCGGGTGGACAAACAACTATGGCTACACCTTC.

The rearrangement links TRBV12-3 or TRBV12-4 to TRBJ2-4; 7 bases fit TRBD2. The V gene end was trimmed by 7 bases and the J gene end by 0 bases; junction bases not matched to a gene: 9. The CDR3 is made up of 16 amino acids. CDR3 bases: TGTGCCAGCACATCCTGGGGACTAATAGCCAAAAACATTCAGTACTTC. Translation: CASTSWGLIAKNIQYF.

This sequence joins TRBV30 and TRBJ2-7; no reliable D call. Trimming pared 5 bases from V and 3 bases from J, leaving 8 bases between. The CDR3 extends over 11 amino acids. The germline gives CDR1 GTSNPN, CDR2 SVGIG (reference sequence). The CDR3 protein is CAWGEGYEQYF. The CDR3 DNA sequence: TGTGCCTGGGGGGAAGGCTACGAGCAGTACTTC.

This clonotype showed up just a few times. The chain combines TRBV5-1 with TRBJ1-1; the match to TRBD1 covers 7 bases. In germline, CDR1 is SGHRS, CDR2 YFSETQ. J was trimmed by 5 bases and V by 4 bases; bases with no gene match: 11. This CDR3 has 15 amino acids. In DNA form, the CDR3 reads TGCGCCAGCAGCCGGACAGGCCGGGGGAATACTGAAGCTTTCTTT. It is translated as CASSRTGRGNTEAFF.

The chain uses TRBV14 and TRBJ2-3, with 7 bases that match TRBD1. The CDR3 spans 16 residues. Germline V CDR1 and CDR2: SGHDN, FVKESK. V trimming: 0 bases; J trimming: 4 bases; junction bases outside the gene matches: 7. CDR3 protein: CASSQDLGQIPDTQYF. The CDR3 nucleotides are TGTGCCAGCAGCCAAGATCTGGGACAGATCCCAGATACGCAGTATTTT.

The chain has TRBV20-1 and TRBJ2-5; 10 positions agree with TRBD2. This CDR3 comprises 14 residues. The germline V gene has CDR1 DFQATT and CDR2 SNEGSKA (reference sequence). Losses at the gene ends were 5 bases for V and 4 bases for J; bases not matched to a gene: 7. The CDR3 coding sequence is TGCAGTGCTTTACTAGCGGGGAGGCGAGAGACCCAGTACTTC. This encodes CSALLAGRRETQYF.

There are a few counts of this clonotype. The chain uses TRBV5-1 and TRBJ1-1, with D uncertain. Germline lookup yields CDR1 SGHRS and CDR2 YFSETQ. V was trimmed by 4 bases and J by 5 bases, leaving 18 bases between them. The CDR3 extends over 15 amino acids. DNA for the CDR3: TGCGCCAGCAGCCCCGGGAGTGGAGGGAATACTGAAGCTTTCTTT. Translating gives CASSPGSGGNTEAFF. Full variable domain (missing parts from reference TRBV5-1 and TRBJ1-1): KAGVTQTPRYLIKTRGQQVTLSCSPISGHRSVSWYQQTPGQGLQFLFEYFSETQRNKGNFPGRFSGRQFSNSRSEMNVSTLELGDSALYLCASSPGSGGNTEAFFGQGTRLTVV.

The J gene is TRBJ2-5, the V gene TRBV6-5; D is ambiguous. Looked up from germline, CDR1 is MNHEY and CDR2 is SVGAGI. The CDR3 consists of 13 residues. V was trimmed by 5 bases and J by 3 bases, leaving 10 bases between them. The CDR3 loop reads CASSDYKEETQYF. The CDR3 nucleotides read TGTGCCAGCAGTGATTATAAGGAAGAGACCCAGTACTTC.

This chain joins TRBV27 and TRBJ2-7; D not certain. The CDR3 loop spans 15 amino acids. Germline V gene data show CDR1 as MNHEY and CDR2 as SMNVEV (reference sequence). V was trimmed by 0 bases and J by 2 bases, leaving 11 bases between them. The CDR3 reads CASSLSSWVPYEQYF. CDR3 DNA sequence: TGTGCCAGCAGTTTATCGTCTTGGGTGCCCTACGAGCAGTACTTC.

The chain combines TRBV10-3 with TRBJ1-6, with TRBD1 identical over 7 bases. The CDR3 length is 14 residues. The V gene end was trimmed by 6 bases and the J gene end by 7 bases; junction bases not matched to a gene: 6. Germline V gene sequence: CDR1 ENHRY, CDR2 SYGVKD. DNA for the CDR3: TGTGCCATCAGCTCCACAGGGGAAAATTCACCCCTCCACTTT. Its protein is CAISSTGENSPLHF.

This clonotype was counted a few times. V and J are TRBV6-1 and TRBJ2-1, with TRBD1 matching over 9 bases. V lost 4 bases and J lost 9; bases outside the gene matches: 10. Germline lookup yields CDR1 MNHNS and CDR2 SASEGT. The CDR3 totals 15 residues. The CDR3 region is CASSADRGKAGEQFF. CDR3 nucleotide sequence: TGTGCCAGCAGTGCAGACAGGGGGAAGGCCGGTGAGCAGTTCTTC.

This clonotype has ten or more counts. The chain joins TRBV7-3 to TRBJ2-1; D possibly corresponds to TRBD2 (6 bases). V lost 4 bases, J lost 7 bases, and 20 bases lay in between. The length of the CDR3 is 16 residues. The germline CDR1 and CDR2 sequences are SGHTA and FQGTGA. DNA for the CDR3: TGTGCCAGCAGCTCCCGTCGTGCCGGGGGTCGGAATGAGCAGTTCTTC. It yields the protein CASSSRRAGGRNEQFF.

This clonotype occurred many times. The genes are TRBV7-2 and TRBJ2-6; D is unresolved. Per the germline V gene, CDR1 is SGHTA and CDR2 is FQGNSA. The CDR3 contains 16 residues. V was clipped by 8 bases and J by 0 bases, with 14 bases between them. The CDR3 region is CASLRTPSSGANVLTF. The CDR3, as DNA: TGTGCCAGCCTGAGGACGCCAAGCTCTGGGGCCAACGTCCTGACTTTC.

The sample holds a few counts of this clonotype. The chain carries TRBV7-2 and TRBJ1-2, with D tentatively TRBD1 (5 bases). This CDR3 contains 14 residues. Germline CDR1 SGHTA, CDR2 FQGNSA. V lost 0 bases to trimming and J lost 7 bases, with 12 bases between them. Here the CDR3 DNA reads TGTGCCAGCAGCTTAGCGGGGTTAGGGGTTGGCTACACCTTC. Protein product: CASSLAGLGVGYTF.

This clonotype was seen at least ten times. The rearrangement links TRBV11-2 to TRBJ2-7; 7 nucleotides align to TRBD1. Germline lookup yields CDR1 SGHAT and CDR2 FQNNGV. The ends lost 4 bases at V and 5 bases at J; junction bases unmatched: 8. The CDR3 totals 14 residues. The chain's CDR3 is CASSSRQGPNEQYF. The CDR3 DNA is TGTGCCAGCAGCTCTCGACAGGGTCCCAACGAGCAGTACTTC.

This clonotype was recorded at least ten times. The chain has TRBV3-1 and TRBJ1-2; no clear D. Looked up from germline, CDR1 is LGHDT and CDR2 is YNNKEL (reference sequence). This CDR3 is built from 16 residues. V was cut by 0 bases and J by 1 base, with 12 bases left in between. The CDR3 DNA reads TGTGCCAGCAGCCAAGATAATTGGGTCAGTAACTATGGCTACACCTTC. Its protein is CASSQDNWVSNYGYTF. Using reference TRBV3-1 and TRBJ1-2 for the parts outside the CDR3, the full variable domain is DTAVSQTPKYLVTQMGNDKSIKCEQNLGHDTMYWYKQDSKKFLKIMFSYNNKELIINETVPNRFSPKSPDKAHLNLHINSLELGDSAVYFCASSQDNWVSNYGYTFGSGTRLTVV.

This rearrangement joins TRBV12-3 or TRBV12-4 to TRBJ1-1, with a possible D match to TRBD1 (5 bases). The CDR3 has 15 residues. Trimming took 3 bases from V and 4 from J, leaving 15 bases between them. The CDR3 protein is CASSLGPGGSTEAFF. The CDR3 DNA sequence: TGTGCCAGCAGTTTGGGACCGGGAGGGAGCACTGAAGCTTTCTTT.

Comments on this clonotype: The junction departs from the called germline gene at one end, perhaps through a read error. The chain's CDR3 is CASRDHASYNGQFF. CDR3 nucleotide sequence: TGTGCCAGCAGAGATCATGCATCCTACAATGGGCAGTTCTTC. This chain links TRBV7-2 with TRBJ2-1; unclear D gene. The CDR3 totals 14 residues. Germline V CDR1 and CDR2: SGHTA, FQGNSA.

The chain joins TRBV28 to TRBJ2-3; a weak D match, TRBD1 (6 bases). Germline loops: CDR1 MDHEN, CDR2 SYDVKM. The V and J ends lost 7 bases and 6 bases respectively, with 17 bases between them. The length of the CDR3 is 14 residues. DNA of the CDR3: TGTGCCAGCAATTCCGGGACACCTGAGGATACGCAGTATTTT. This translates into CASNSGTPEDTQYF.

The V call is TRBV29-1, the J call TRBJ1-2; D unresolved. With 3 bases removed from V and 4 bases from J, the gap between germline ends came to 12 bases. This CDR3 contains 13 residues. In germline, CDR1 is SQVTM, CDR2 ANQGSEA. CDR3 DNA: TGCAGCGTTGATACCGCTCTTGGCTATGGCTACACCTTC. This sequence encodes CSVDTALGYGYTF.

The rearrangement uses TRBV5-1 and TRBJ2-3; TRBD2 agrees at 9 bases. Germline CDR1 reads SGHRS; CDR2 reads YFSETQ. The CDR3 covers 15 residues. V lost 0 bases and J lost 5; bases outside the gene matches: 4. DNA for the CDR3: TGCGCCAGCAGCTTGGGGTCTAGCGGGGTAGATACGCAGTATTTT. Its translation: CASSLGSSGVDTQYF. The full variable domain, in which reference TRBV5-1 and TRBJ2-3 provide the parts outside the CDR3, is KAGVTQTPRYLIKTRGQQVTLSCSPISGHRSVSWYQQTPGQGLQFLFEYFSETQRNKGNFPGRFSGRQFSNSRSEMNVSTLELGDSALYLCASSLGSSGVDTQYFGPGTRLTVL.

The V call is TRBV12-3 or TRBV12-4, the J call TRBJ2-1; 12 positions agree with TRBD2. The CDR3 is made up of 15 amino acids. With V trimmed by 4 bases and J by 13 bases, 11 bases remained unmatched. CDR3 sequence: CASSSRTSGKETQFF. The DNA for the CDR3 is TGTGCCAGCAGTTCACGGACTAGCGGGAAAGAGACCCAGTTCTTC.